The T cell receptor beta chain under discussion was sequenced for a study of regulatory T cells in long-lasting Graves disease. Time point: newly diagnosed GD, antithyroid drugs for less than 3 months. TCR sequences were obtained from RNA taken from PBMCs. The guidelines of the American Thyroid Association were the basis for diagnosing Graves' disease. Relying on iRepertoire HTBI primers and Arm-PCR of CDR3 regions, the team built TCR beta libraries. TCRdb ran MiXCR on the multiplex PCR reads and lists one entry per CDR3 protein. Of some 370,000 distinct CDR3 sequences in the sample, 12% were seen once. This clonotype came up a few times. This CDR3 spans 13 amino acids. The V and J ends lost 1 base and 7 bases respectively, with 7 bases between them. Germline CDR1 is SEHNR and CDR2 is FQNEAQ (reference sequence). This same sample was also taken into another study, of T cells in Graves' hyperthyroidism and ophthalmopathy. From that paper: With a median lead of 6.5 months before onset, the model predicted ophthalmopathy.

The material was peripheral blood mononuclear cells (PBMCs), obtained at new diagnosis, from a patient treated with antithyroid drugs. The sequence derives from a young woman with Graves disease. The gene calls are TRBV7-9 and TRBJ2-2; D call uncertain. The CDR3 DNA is TGTGCCAGCAGCTTAGTGTCCGGCGGGGAGCTGTTTTTT. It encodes CASSLVSGGELFF.